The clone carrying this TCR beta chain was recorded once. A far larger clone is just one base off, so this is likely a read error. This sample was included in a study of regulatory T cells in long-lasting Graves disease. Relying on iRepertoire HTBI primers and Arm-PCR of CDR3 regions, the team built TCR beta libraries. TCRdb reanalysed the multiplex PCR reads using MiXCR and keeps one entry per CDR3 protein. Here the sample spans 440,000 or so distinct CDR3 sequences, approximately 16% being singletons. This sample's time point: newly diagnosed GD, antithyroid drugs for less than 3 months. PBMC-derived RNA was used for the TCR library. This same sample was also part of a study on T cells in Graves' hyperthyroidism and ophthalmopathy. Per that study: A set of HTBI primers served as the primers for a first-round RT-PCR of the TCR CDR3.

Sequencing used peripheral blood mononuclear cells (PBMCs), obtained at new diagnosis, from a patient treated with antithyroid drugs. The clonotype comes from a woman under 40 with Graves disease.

The CDR3 DNA reads as TGTGCCTGGAACATGCTAGCGGGAGCAGATACGCAGTATTTT. It specifies CAWNMLAGADTQYF. The V and J genes are TRBV30 and TRBJ2-1, with 10 bases aligning to TRBD2. The J call could be wrong; TRBJ2-3 is a better fit for the DNA end. CDR1 and CDR2 from the germline V gene are GTSNPN and SVGIG (reference sequence). CDR3 length: 14 amino acids.